This entry lists 14 T cell receptor beta chains sequenced from one sample in a study of blood T cell repertoires in COVID-19. Repertoires were generated with immunoSEQ multiplex PCR, while TCRdb's copy carries only in-frame clones and drops some. The sample records over 90,000 clones, about 91% being singletons. The specimen sequenced was peripheral blood. All receptors come from a man between 18 and 35 years old with acute or convalescent COVID-19.

In this sample, this clone turned up once. V is TRBV7-7 and J is TRBJ2-5; 11 positions match TRBD2. Trimming removed 4 bases from V and 4 bases from J; junction bases left unmatched: 8. The CDR3 spans 16 residues. Germline CDR1 reads SSHAT; CDR2 reads FNYEAQ (reference sequence). The CDR3 nucleotides read TGTGCCAGCAGCTCCGGGCCTAGCGGGGGGAGAGAGACCCAGTACTTC. Protein sequence: CASSSGPSGGRETQYF. Drawing the rest from reference TRBV7-7 and TRBJ2-5, the complete variable domain is GAGVSQSPRYKVTKRGQDVTLRCDPISSHATLYWYQQALGQGPEFLTYFNYEAQPDKSGLPSDRFSAERPEGSISTLTIQRTEQRDSAMYRCASSSGPSGGRETQYFGPGTRLLVL.

This chain connects TRBV6-5 to TRBJ1-1; possibly TRBD1 for D (5 bases). There are 12 residues in the CDR3. V was clipped by 6 bases and J by 5 bases, with 10 bases between them. The germline V gene encodes CDR1 MNHEY and CDR2 SVGAGI. DNA of the CDR3: TGTGCCAGCAGCCATCGGACAACTGAAGCTTTCTTT. It codes for CASSHRTTEAFF.

The chain combines TRBV19 with TRBJ1-5; perhaps TRBD1 as D (5 bases). The germline CDR1 and CDR2 sequences are LNHDA and SQIVND (reference sequence). CDR3 length: 15 residues. The germline V and J ends were trimmed by 0 bases and 3 bases, with 9 bases remaining between them. As DNA, the CDR3 is TGTGCCAGTAGTATAGATGTAGGGGACAATCAGCCCCAGCATTTT. It is translated as CASSIDVGDNQPQHF.

In regard to this clone: The identical CDR3 is also encoded by other nucleotide sequences in the sample. The chain couples TRBV2 to TRBJ1-5; D remains ambiguous. CDR3 length: 12 amino acids. V lost 5 bases, J lost 4 bases, and 6 bases lay in between. CDR1 is SNHLY, CDR2 FYNNEI, per germline. The CDR3 nucleotides read TGTGCCAGCAGTCCACGGAATCAGCCCCAGCATTTT. This translates into CASSPRNQPQHF.

J is TRBJ2-7 and V is TRBV4-1; 8 bases map to TRBD1. The germline V gene has CDR1 MGHRA and CDR2 YSYEKL. J lost 0 bases, V lost 3 bases, and 4 bases had no gene match. The CDR3 sequence is 15 residues long. The chain's CDR3 is CASSQGTGVSYEQYF. Here the CDR3 DNA reads TGCGCCAGCAGCCAGGGGACAGGTGTCTCCTACGAGCAGTACTTC.

This sequence joins TRBV19 and TRBJ1-5; TRBD1 matches 8 bases. Per germline, CDR1 LNHDA and CDR2 SQIVND (reference sequence). With 2 bases clipped from V and 2 bases from J, the junction kept 14 bases outside the gene matches. This CDR3 is built from 19 residues. The CDR3 DNA reads TGTGCCAGTAGTATATACGGTTCGTTTCTGGACAGGGGCAATCAGCCCCAGCATTTT. Translating gives CASSIYGSFLDRGNQPQHF. Full variable domain (rest looked up from reference TRBV19 and TRBJ1-5): DGGITQSPKYLFRKEGQNVTLSCEQNLNHDAMYWYRQDPGQGLRLIYYSQIVNDFQKGDIAEGYSVSREKKESFPLTVTSAQKNPTAFYLCASSIYGSFLDRGNQPQHFGDGTRLSIL.

This chain joins TRBV9 and TRBJ1-2, with a weak D call TRBD1 (5 bases). V was trimmed by 4 bases and J by 6 bases, leaving 19 bases between them. The length of the CDR3 is 15 residues. CDR1 is SGDLS, CDR2 YYNGEE, per germline. CDR3 region: CASSLPNPGGNGYTF. The CDR3 region has the DNA TGTGCCAGCAGCCTCCCAAACCCGGGGGGTAATGGCTACACCTTC.

This clone has only a few counts. The rearrangement uses TRBV18 and TRBJ1-1, with a weak D call TRBD1 (5 bases). Germline V gene sequence: CDR1 KGHSH, CDR2 LQKENI. The CDR3 length is 14 residues. The V end was cut by 1 base, the J end by 0 bases, with 6 bases between. As DNA, the CDR3 is TGTGCCAGCTCACCACAGGGGATGAACACTGAAGCTTTCTTT. Translating gives CASSPQGMNTEAFF.

The chain uses TRBV23-1 and TRBJ1-4; 8 bases line up with TRBD1. TRBV23-1 carries the ORF label, with uncertain function. Trimming cost V 5 bases and J 5 bases; bases outside gene matches: 13. This CDR3 region has 17 residues. The chain's CDR3 is CASSCGTGWPCNEKLFF. DNA for the CDR3: TGCGCCAGCAGTTGCGGGACAGGATGGCCCTGCAATGAAAAACTGTTTTTT.

The CDR3 here is CASSLIAGQETQYF. The CDR3 DNA follows: TGTGCCAGCAGTTTAATAGCGGGGCAAGAGACCCAGTACTTC. The chain links TRBV6-6 to TRBJ2-5, with 8 bases that match TRBD2. V trimming: 4 bases; J trimming: 2 bases; junction bases outside the gene matches: 3. This CDR3 is 14 amino acids long. Looked up from germline, CDR1 is MNHNY and CDR2 is SVGAGI (reference sequence).

CDR3 nucleotides: TGTGCCAGCAGCTTGGTCAGGGGGGACGGCTACACCTTC. This codes for CASSLVRGDGYTF. The chain combines TRBV5-5 with TRBJ1-2, with 7 nucleotides matching TRBD1. The V and J ends lost 0 bases and 8 bases, in that order; junction bases with no gene match: 4. The CDR3 is made up of 13 amino acids. Germline V lookup: CDR1 SGHKS, CDR2 YYEKEE (reference sequence).

The table lists this clone with a few counts. The chain carries TRBV5-4 and TRBJ1-1; D possibly corresponds to TRBD1 (5 bases). V was cut by 4 bases and J by 0 bases, with 16 bases left in between. Germline CDR1 reads SGHNT; CDR2 reads YYREEE (reference sequence). The CDR3 loop spans 16 amino acids. In DNA form, the CDR3 reads TGTGCCAGCAGCCTAGGAGGGGAGGAATTGAACACTGAAGCTTTCTTT. Translating gives CASSLGGEELNTEAFF.

The chain links TRBV18 to TRBJ2-1; 11 bases are shared with TRBD2. The CDR3 is made up of 15 amino acids. The germline V gene has CDR1 KGHSH and CDR2 LQKENI. The trim removed 4 bases at V and 5 bases at J, leaving 4 bases unmatched. CDR3 sequence (DNA): TGTGCCAGCTCACTCTTTAGCGGGAGGGACAATGAGCAGTTCTTC. This gives the protein CASSLFSGRDNEQFF.

V usage is TRBV6-1 and J usage is TRBJ1-5, with 9 bases identical to TRBD1. CDR1 and CDR2 from the germline V gene are MNHNS and SASEGT. V was clipped by 3 bases and J by 2 bases; unmatched bases: 14. This CDR3 spans 19 amino acids. The CDR3 protein is CASSELGVGTGRRNQPQHF. The CDR3 bases are TGTGCCAGCAGTGAGCTTGGTGTAGGGACAGGGCGTCGCAATCAGCCCCAGCATTTT.